This is a list of T cell receptor beta chains from one sample in a study of T cell repertoires in cytomegalovirus infection. TCRdb independently ran MiXCR on the reads; one entry per CDR3 protein. The table shows some 270,000 distinct CDR3 sequences, with about 20% occurring only once. Their antigens are not known. The source was cultured PBMCs, collected from culture after CMV antigen stimulation. These receptors originate from a human donor in good health (CMV status not recorded). Some clones in this sample may be carry-over from other donors' samples. The CDR3 runs from the conserved cysteine through the conserved F or W. D genes are given only for firm matches. Not every row has a clone size; where given, it reads once, few, many or a size class.

TRBV7-2,TRBJ1-2,.,many,CASSFLGNYGYTF,TGTGCCAGCAGCTTTCTAGGGAACTATGGCTACACCTTC
TRBV4-1,TRBJ2-5,.,.,CASSLSFTQETQYF,TGCGCCAGCAGCCTTAGTTTCACCCAAGAGACCCAGTACTTC
TRBV7-2,TRBJ2-3,TRBD2,many,CASHWGGGGDTQYF,TGTGCCAGCCATTGGGGGGGGGGTGGTGATACGCAGTATTTT
TRBV7-2,TRBJ1-4,.,many,CASSSPDEKLFF,TGTGCCAGCAGCTCCCCAGATGAAAAACTGTTTTTT
TRBV12-3/TRBV12-4,TRBJ1-6,.,many,CASSPTPRRVNSPLHF,TGTGCCAGCAGCCCAACACCGCGCAGGGTGAATTCACCCCTCCACTTT
TRBV11-3,TRBJ1-1,.,many,CASSFKLVATEAFF,TGTGCCAGCAGCTTTAAATTGGTGGCCACTGAAGCTTTCTTT
TRBV19,TRBJ1-4,.,.,CASSIQAYEKLFF,TGTGCCAGTAGTATCCAGGCTTATGAAAAACTGTTTTTT
TRBV12-3/TRBV12-4,TRBJ2-2,TRBD2,.,CASSLAGLAVGELFF,TGTGCCAGCAGTTTAGCGGGACTAGCGGTCGGGGAGCTGTTTTTT
TRBV27,TRBJ2-7,TRBD1,.,CASSDRGTGEQYF,TGTGCCAGCAGTGACAGGGGAACAGGGGAGCAGTACTTC
TRBV6-2/TRBV6-3,TRBJ1-1,.,few,CASSPPRVNTEAFF,TGTGCCAGCAGCCCACCCAGGGTGAACACTGAAGCTTTCTTT
TRBV19,TRBJ2-2,.,.,CASSLDSGAGELFF,TGTGCCAGTAGTCTCGACAGTGGTGCCGGGGAGCTGTTTTTT
TRBV7-2,TRBJ2-1,.,many,CASSEGLSSYNEQFF,TGTGCCAGCAGCGAGGGACTCTCCTCCTACAATGAGCAGTTCTTC
TRBV27,TRBJ2-5,.,.,CASSFGGRGSQETQYF,TGTGCCAGCAGTTTTGGCGGGCGTGGGTCCCAAGAGACCCAGTACTTC
TRBV19,TRBJ2-1,.,few,CASSPLSTGEQFF,TGTGCCAGTAGTCCCCTGTCCACGGGTGAGCAGTTCTTC
TRBV12-3/TRBV12-4,TRBJ1-5,.,few,CASTLAGGHQPQHF,TGTGCCAGCACCTTAGCAGGAGGTCATCAGCCCCAGCATTTT
TRBV4-1,TRBJ1-2,.,.,CASSQPGQSYGYTF,TGCGCCAGCAGCCAACCAGGACAGTCCTATGGCTACACCTTC
TRBV7-4,TRBJ2-1,TRBD1,many,CASSLFGRGYNEQFF,TGTGCCAGCAGCTTATTTGGCAGGGGGTACAATGAGCAGTTCTTC
TRBV7-6,TRBJ2-3,.,many,CASSLVSGRKQTSTDTQYF,TGTGCCAGCAGCTTAGTGTCCGGCCGCAAACAAACTAGCACAGATACGCAGTATTTT